The next 2 T cell receptor beta chains were all read from a single sample in a study of blood T cell repertoires in COVID-19. Profiling relied on immunoSEQ multiplex PCR, and the TCRdb table lists in-frame clones only, not all of them. The sample lists approximately 500,000 clones; 70% to 90% were seen once. The specimen was peripheral blood. The receptors here all came from a woman aged 50 to 65 with COVID-19, enrolled during active disease.

V gene TRBV7-8 combines with J gene TRBJ2-1; 7 nucleotides line up with TRBD1. Germline V gene data show CDR1 as SGHVS and CDR2 as FQNEAQ. V was pared by 5 bases and J by 8 bases, with 15 bases of the junction left unmatched. This CDR3 is 16 amino acids long. For the CDR3, the DNA is TGTGCCAGCAGCCTCAGGGACAGTATAGGACACGATGAGCAGTTCTTC. Translated: CASSLRDSIGHDEQFF. The complete variable domain, with remaining parts taken from reference TRBV7-8 and TRBJ2-1, reads GAGVSQSPRYKVAKRGQDVALRCDPISGHVSLFWYQQALGQGPEFLTYFQNEAQLDKSGLPSDRFFAERPEGSVSTLKIQRTQQEDSAVYLCASSLRDSIGHDEQFFGPGTRLTVL.

The J gene is TRBJ2-1, the V gene TRBV7-3; 7 bases agree with TRBD2. The V segment lost 3 bases and the J segment 7 bases; nucleotides outside the gene matches: 3. The germline V gene has CDR1 SGHTA and CDR2 FQGTGA. This CDR3 comprises 13 residues. The CDR3 loop is CASSLGGRNEQFF. The CDR3 DNA reads as TGTGCCAGCAGCTTGGGAGGGAGGAATGAGCAGTTCTTC.